The rows below give T cell receptor beta chains drawn from one sample of a study of long-term antiretroviral therapy in people with HIV. The method was immunoSEQ multiplex PCR; TCRdb's version includes in-frame clones alone and lacks a portion of them. This sample yields under 15,000 clones, of which roughly 90% are seen a single time; roughly 11% belongs to the top ten. Sequencing used unsorted PBMCs, obtained 6.2 years after starting antiretroviral therapy. The source is a man aged 40-55 years with HIV. Both conserved end residues are part of each CDR3. D genes are given only for firm matches. Clone size is given for some rows only: seen once, a few or many times, or a class if the clone is expanded.

V	J	size	D	DNA	CDR3
TRBV11-2	TRBJ2-3	few	.	TGTGCCAGCAGCTTAGCCGGCAGGGCGAGCACAGATACGCAGTATTTT	CASSLAGRASTDTQYF
TRBV9	TRBJ2-3	.	.	TGTGCCAGCAGCGTTACGGGAGCAGGAGATACGCAGTATTTT	CASSVTGAGDTQYF
TRBV7-9	TRBJ2-1	.	.	TGTGCCAGCAGCTTCGCTAGGGCCAATGAGCAGTTCTTC	CASSFARANEQFF
TRBV30	TRBJ2-7	.	.	TGTGCCTGGAGAGAGGGAACTTACGAGCAGTACTTC	CAWREGTYEQYF
TRBV6-1	TRBJ2-5	.	.	TGTGCCAGCAAGGGAAGGGACGTCGGGACCCAGTACTTC	CASKGRDVGTQYF
TRBV27	TRBJ2-7	.	.	TGTGCCAGCAGGATACAGAGGGCGAGCTCCTACGAGCAGTACTTC	CASRIQRASSYEQYF
TRBV27	TRBJ1-1	.	.	TGTGCCAGCAGTTTACTGGCCGGGGGCACTGAAGCTTTCTTT	CASSLLAGGTEAFF
TRBV29-1	TRBJ2-2	.	.	TGCAGCGTGTCGGGGGCCGGGGAGCTGTTTTTT	CSVSGAGELFF
TRBV18	TRBJ1-4	.	.	TGTGCCAGCTCACCACGGGGACGGACTAATGAAAAACTGTTTTTT	CASSPRGRTNEKLFF
TRBV7-2	TRBJ1-5	.	.	TGTGCCAGCAGCTCTCATTCCTGGACAGACAATCAGCCCCAGCATTTT	CASSSHSWTDNQPQHF
TRBV11-3	TRBJ2-1	few	.	TGTGCCAGCAGCCGACAGGACAATGAGCAGTTCTTC	CASSRQDNEQFF
TRBV7-9	TRBJ2-2	.	.	TGTGCCAGCAGCCGGGAGAGTAGGACCGGGGAGCTGTTTTTT	CASSRESRTGELFF
TRBV7-2	TRBJ2-2	.	TRBD1	TGTGCCAGCAGCCTTACACAGGGGTCAAGTTTCGGGGAGCTGTTTTTT	CASSLTQGSSFGELFF
TRBV27	TRBJ2-2	.	.	TGTGCCAGCTGCTCTTCGGGGAACACCGGGGAGCTGTTTTTT	CASCSSGNTGELFF
TRBV19	TRBJ2-1	.	TRBD2	TGTGCCAGTACCGGACTAGCGGGAGCCAATGAGCAGTTCTTC	CASTGLAGANEQFF
TRBV27	TRBJ1-1	.	.	TGTGCCAGCAGTTTATCAGGTCTCATGAACACTGAAGCTTTCTTT	CASSLSGLMNTEAFF
TRBV4-3	TRBJ2-3	.	TRBD2	TGCGCCAGCAGTCGTACTAGCGGGAGGGGATCCTACACAGATACGCAGTATTTT	CASSRTSGRGSYTDTQYF
TRBV9	TRBJ2-5	once	.	TGTGCCAGCAGCTCTCCCCAACCGGTGGAGACCCAGTACTTC	CASSSPQPVETQYF
TRBV5-3	TRBJ1-1	.	TRBD1	TGTGCCAGCAACCTAGGGGGCCCTGAAGCTTTCTTT	CASNLGGPEAFF
TRBV4-3	TRBJ1-5	once	.	TGCGCCAGCAGCCAAGACCGACAAGACAATCAGCCCCAGCATTTT	CASSQDRQDNQPQHF
TRBV7-3	TRBJ2-1	.	.	TGTGCCAGCAGCTTAGTCGGGGGATTATACAATGAGCAGTTCTTC	CASSLVGGLYNEQFF
TRBV11-3	TRBJ2-1	.	TRBD1	TGTGCCAGCAGCTTAACGGGACAGGGTTACAATGAGCAGTTCTTC	CASSLTGQGYNEQFF
TRBV11-2	TRBJ2-1	.	.	TGTGCCAGCAGCTTAGAAAGGACACCATTGCGATTCTTC	CASSLERTPLRFF
TRBV15	TRBJ2-2	.	TRBD1	TGTGCCACCAGCAGCCCCGGGACAGGGGGCGCGGTCGACACCGGGGAGCTGTTTTTT	CATSSPGTGGAVDTGELFF
TRBV18	TRBJ2-7	.	TRBD1	TGTGCCAGCTCATTCACAGGGGAGATCGAGCAGTACTTC	CASSFTGEIEQYF
TRBV27	TRBJ2-3	.	.	TGTGCCAGCAGCTCTCCTGCCGCGGGATTTTCACGGGATACGCAGTATTTT	CASSSPAAGFSRDTQYF
TRBV12-5	TRBJ2-2	.	.	TGTGCTAGTGGCCTGGGGGCAGGGCTCACCGGGGAGCTGTTTTTT	CASGLGAGLTGELFF
TRBV30	TRBJ2-7	.	.	TGTGCCTGGAGCCGGGACAACTCTCAAGCCTACGAGCAGTACTTC	CAWSRDNSQAYEQYF
TRBV5-6	TRBJ2-1	.	.	TGTGCCAGCAGCTTGTCCAGATACAATGAGCAGTTCTTC	CASSLSRYNEQFF
TRBV5-1	TRBJ2-1	.	TRBD1	TGCGCCAGCAGCTTGGATTGGCTAGGACAGGCTACCAATGAGCAGTTCTTC	CASSLDWLGQATNEQFF
TRBV2	TRBJ2-1	.	.	TGTGCCAGCAAGGGCTTAGTCAGTGGCGATGAGCAGTTCTTC	CASKGLVSGDEQFF
TRBV7-2	TRBJ2-1	.	.	TGTGCCAGCAGCTTACAGAGCTTGGAGCAGTTCTTC	CASSLQSLEQFF
TRBV2	TRBJ2-4	.	.	TGTGCCAGCAGCTCCCTCGGAGGTGGCAAAAACATTCAGTACTTC	CASSSLGGGKNIQYF